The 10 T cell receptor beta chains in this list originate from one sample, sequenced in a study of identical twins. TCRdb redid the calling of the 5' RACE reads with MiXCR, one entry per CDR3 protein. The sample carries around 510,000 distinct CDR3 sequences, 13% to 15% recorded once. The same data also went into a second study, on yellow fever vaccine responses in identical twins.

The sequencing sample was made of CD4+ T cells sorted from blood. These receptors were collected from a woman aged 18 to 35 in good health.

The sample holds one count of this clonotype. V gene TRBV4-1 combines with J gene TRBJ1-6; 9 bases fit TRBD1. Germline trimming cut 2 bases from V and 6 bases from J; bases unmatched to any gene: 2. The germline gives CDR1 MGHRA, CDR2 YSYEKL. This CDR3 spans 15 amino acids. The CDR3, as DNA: TGCGCCAGCAGCCAACCGGACAGGGGTAATTCACCCCTCCACTTT. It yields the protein CASSQPDRGNSPLHF.

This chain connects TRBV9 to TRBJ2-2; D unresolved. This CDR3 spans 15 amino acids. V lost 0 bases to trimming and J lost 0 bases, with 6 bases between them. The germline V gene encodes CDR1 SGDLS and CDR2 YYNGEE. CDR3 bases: TGTGCCAGCAGCGTAGCGGTTTCGAACACCGGGGAGCTGTTTTTT. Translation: CASSVAVSNTGELFF.

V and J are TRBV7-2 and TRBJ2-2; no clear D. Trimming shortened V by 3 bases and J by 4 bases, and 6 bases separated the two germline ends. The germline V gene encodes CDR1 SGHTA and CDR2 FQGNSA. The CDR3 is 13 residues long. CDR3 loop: CASSFKTTGELFF. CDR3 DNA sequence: TGTGCCAGCAGCTTCAAGACCACCGGGGAGCTGTTTTTT.

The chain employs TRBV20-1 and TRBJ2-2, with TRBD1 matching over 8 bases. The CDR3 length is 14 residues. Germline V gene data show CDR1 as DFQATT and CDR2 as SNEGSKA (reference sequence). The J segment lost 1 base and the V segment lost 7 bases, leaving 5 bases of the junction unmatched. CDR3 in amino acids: CSGRTGQNTGELFF. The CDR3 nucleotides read TGCAGTGGCCGGACAGGGCAGAACACCGGGGAGCTGTTTTTT.

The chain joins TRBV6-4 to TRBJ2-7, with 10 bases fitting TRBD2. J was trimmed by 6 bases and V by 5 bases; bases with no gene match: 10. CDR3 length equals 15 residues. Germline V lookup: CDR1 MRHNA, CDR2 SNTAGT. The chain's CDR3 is CASSPRLAGVVEQYF. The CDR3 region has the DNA TGTGCCAGCAGTCCCCGCCTAGCGGGAGTGGTCGAGCAGTACTTC.

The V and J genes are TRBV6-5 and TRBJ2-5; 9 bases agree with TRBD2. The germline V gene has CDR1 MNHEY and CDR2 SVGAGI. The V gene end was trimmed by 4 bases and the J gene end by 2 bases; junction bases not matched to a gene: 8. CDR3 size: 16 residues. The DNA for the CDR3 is TGTGCCAGCAGTTCCCGAGCGGGGGGACTACAAGAGACCCAGTACTTC. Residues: CASSSRAGGLQETQYF.

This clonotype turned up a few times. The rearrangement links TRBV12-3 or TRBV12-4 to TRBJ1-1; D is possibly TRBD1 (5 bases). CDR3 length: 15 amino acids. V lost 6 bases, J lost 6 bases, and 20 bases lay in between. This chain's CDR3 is CASSRGRLSIPEAFF. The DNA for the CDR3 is TGTGCCAGCAGCCGGGGGAGACTCTCGATTCCTGAAGCTTTCTTT.

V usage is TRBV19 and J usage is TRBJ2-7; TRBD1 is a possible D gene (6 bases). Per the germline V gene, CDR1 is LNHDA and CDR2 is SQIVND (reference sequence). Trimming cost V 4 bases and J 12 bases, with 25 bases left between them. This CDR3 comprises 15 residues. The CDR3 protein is CASSTWDKSGNALYF. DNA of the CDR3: TGTGCCAGTAGTACCTGGGACAAATCGGGGAATGCGCTGTACTTC.

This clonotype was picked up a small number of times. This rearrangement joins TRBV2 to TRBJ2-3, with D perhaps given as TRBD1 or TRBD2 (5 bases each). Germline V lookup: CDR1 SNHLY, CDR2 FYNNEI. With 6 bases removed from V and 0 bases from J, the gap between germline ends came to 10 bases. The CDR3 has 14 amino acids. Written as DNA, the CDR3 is TGTGCCAGCAGGGGGACGTCTAGCACAGATACGCAGTATTTT. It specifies CASRGTSSTDTQYF.

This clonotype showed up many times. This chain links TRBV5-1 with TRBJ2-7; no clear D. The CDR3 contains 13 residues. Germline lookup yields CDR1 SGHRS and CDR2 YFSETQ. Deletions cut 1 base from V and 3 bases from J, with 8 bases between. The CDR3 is CASSLSMDYEQYF. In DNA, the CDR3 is TGCGCCAGCAGCTTGTCCATGGACTACGAGCAGTACTTC.